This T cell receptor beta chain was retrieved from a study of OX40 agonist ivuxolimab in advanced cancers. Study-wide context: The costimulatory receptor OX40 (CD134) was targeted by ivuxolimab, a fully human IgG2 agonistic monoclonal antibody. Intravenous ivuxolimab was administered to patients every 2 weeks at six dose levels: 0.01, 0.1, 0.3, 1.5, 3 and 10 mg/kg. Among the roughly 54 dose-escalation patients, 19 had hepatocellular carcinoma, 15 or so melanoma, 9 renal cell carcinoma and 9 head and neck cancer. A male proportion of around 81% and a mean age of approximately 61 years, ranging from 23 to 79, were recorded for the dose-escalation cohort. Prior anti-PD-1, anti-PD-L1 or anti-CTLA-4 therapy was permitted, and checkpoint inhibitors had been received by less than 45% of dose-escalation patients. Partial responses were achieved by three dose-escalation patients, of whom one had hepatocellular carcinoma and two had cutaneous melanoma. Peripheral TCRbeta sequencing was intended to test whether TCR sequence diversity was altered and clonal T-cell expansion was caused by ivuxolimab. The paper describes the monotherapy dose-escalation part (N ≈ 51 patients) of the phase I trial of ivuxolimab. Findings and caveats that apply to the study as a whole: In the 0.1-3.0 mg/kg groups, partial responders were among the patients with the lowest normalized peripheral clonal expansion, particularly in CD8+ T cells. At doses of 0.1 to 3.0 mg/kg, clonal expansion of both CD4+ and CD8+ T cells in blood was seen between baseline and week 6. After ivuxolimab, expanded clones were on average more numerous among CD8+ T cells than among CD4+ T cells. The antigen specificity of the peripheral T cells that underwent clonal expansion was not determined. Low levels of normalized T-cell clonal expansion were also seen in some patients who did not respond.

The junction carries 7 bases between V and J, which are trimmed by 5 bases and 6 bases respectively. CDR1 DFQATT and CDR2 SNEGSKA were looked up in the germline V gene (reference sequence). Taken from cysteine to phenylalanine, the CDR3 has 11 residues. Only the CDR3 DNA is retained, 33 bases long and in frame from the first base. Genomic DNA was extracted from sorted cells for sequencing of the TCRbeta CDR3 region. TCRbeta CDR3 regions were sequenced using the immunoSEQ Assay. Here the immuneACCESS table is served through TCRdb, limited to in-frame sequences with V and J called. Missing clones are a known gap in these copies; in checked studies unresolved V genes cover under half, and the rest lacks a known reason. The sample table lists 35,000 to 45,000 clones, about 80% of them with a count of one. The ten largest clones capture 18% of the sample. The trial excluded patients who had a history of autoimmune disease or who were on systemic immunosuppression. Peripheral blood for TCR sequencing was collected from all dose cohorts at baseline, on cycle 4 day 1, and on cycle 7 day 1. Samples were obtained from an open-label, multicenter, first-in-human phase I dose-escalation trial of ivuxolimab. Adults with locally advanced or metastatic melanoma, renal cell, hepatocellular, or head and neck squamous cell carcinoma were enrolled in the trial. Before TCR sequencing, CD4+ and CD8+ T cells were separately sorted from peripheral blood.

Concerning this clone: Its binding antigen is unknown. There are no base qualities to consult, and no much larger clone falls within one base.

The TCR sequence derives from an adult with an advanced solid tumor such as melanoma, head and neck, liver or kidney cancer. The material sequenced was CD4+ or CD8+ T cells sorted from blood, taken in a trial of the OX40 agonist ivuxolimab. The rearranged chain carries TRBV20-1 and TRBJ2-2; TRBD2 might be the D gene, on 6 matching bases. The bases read TGCAGTGCTTCGGGAGCCGGGGAGCTGTTTTTT. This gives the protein CSASGAGELFF.